These 29 T cell receptor beta chains were all obtained from the same sample, sequenced in a study of identical twins. TCRdb itself ran the 5' RACE reads through MiXCR, one entry per CDR3 protein. The table lists under 450,000 distinct CDR3 sequences, about 18% of them singletons, with around 12% in the top ten. Sequencing was carried out using naive T cells sorted from blood. Source of these receptors: a man between 45 and 60 years old in good health.

This clonotype was recorded many times. In DNA form, the CDR3 reads TGCGCCAGCAGCTTGGACGGCGGGGGCCTTTCTTACGAGCAGTACTTC. Its translation is CASSLDGGGLSYEQYF. The chain has TRBV5-1 and TRBJ2-7, with D tentatively TRBD2 (7 bases). The CDR3 loop spans 16 amino acids. Trimming took off 0 bases at V and 4 bases at J, with 17 bases between the two ends. Germline V gives CDR1 SGHRS, CDR2 YFSETQ. The full variable domain, in which reference TRBV5-1 and TRBJ2-7 provide the parts outside the CDR3, is KAGVTQTPRYLIKTRGQQVTLSCSPISGHRSVSWYQQTPGQGLQFLFEYFSETQRNKGNFPGRFSGRQFSNSRSEMNVSTLELGDSALYLCASSLDGGGLSYEQYFGPGTRLTVT.

This clonotype was observed at least ten times. V gene TRBV20-1 combines with J gene TRBJ1-5; tentative D call: TRBD1 (5 bases). V was shortened by 6 bases and J by 3 bases, with 15 bases between the two germline ends. The CDR3 sequence is 14 residues long. CDR1 DFQATT and CDR2 SNEGSKA come from the germline V gene (reference sequence). The CDR3 bases are TGCAGTGCAAATCGTGGGGGGATCAATCAGCCCCAGCATTTT. Translation gives CSANRGGINQPQHF.

The sample holds many counts of this clonotype. V is TRBV5-1 and J is TRBJ2-5; 8 positions match TRBD2. Losses at the gene ends were 5 bases for V and 4 bases for J; bases not matched to a gene: 7. This CDR3 has 14 residues. Per the germline V gene, CDR1 is SGHRS and CDR2 is YFSETQ. This CDR3 reads CASSSGGARETQYF. The CDR3 coding sequence is TGCGCCAGCAGTTCCGGGGGGGCCCGAGAGACCCAGTACTTC.

This clonotype was observed a few times. This chain connects TRBV11-2 to TRBJ1-2; TRBD1 matches 7 bases. With V trimmed by 0 bases and J by 3 bases, 4 bases remained unmatched. Germline CDR1 reads SGHAT; CDR2 reads FQNNGV. The length of the CDR3 is 15 residues. CDR3 region: CASSLDRGGYYGYTF. The CDR3 DNA follows: TGTGCCAGCAGCTTAGACAGGGGGGGCTACTATGGCTACACCTTC.

This clonotype was detected a few times. V is TRBV29-1 and J is TRBJ2-7, with 7 positions matching TRBD1. This CDR3 spans 12 amino acids. CDR1 SQVTM and CDR2 ANQGSEA come from the germline V gene. After removal of 5 bases from V and 2 bases from J, the junction contained 3 bases not matched to a gene. The chain's CDR3 is CSVHRGTYEQYF. CDR3 bases: TGCAGCGTTCACAGGGGTACCTACGAGCAGTACTTC.

A remark on this clonotype: One end of the junction fails to match germline, which may point to a read error. The chain joins TRBV12-3 or TRBV12-4 to TRBJ2-5; perhaps TRBD1 as D (5 bases). This CDR3 has 13 amino acids. Here the CDR3 DNA reads TGTGCCAGCAGTTTTGCAGGGAAAGAGACCCAGTCCTTC. Translated, it gives CASSFAGKETQSF.

The chain joins TRBV5-1 to TRBJ1-5, with D hard to call. V shed 3 bases and J shed 7 bases, with 17 bases lying between them. CDR3 length: 15 residues. The germline V gene has CDR1 SGHRS and CDR2 YFSETQ. DNA for the CDR3: TGCGCCAGCAGCTCGGACGGCCTGGCCCACCAGCCCCAGCATTTT. Translating it yields CASSSDGLAHQPQHF.

The gene calls are TRBV9 and TRBJ2-7; D possibly corresponds to TRBD1 (5 bases). V lost 3 bases, J lost 3 bases, and 16 bases lay in between. The germline V gene has CDR1 SGDLS and CDR2 YYNGEE. This CDR3 has 15 amino acids. CDR3 in amino acids: CASSEGAGRNYEQYF. CDR3 coding DNA: TGTGCCAGCAGCGAAGGGGCCGGACGGAACTACGAGCAGTACTTC.

This clonotype has ten or more counts. This chain joins TRBV7-2 and TRBJ2-1, with 9 positions matching TRBD2. The CDR3 covers 14 residues. V lost 0 bases to trimming and J lost 8 bases; unmatched junction nucleotides: 2. CDR1 is SGHTA and CDR2 is FQGNSA in the germline V gene. CDR3 in amino acids: CASSLAGTSYEQFF. The CDR3 DNA sequence: TGTGCCAGCAGCTTAGCCGGGACTAGCTATGAGCAGTTCTTC. Combining the CDR3 with reference TRBV7-2 and TRBJ2-1 gives the whole variable domain GAGVSQSPSNKVTEKGKDVELRCDPISGHTALYWYRQSLGQGLEFLIYFQGNSAPDKSGLPSDRFSAERTGGSVSTLTIQRTQQEDSAVYLCASSLAGTSYEQFFGPGTRLTVL.

This clonotype has only a few counts. This chain connects TRBV5-6 to TRBJ2-2; TRBD2 agrees at 13 bases. Germline V CDR1 and CDR2: SGHDT, YYEEEE. The CDR3 runs 16 residues. The V segment lost 4 bases and the J segment 5 bases; nucleotides outside the gene matches: 5. The DNA of the CDR3 is TGTGCCAGCAGCCACGGGACTAGCGGGGAAACCGGGGAGCTGTTTTTT. Translating it yields CASSHGTSGETGELFF.

This clonotype was detected only a few times. The chain is built from TRBV20-1 and TRBJ1-5; tentative D call: TRBD1 (5 bases). The germline gives CDR1 DFQATT, CDR2 SNEGSKA (reference sequence). This CDR3 is 13 amino acids long. The V and J ends lost 5 bases and 3 bases respectively, with 11 bases between them. The CDR3 DNA follows: TGCAGTGCTCTTAGACAGATCAATCAGCCCCAGCATTTT. Amino acid sequence: CSALRQINQPQHF.

The rearrangement joins TRBV20-1 to TRBJ1-1; no clear D gene. Germline CDR1 DFQATT, CDR2 SNEGSKA (reference sequence). The CDR3 length is 12 residues. V dropped 3 bases and J dropped 1 base, with 6 bases sitting between them. The CDR3 DNA is TGCAGTGCTAGTGAGGAGAACACTGAAGCTTTCTTT. Its translation is CSASEENTEAFF.

The rearrangement links TRBV27 to TRBJ2-2; the match to TRBD1 covers 9 bases. CDR3 length: 16 residues. The ends lost 5 bases at V and 4 bases at J; junction bases unmatched: 8. The germline gives CDR1 MNHEY, CDR2 SMNVEV (reference sequence). CDR3: CASSVTGGASTGELFF. The CDR3 DNA reads TGTGCCAGCAGTGTCACAGGGGGCGCGAGCACCGGGGAGCTGTTTTTT.

This clonotype was observed a handful of times. This may arise from a read error, as a much more abundant clone is one base away. This chain links TRBV28 with TRBJ2-3; D is unclear. The CDR3 totals 12 residues. In germline, CDR1 is MDHEN, CDR2 SYDVKM. V lost 6 bases and J 2 bases, leaving 6 bases between the germline ends. The CDR3 loop reads CASRLNTDTQYF. The CDR3 DNA is TGTGCCAGCAGACTTAACACAGATACGCAGTATTTT.

The chain links TRBV24-1 to TRBJ2-3; possibly TRBD2 for D (6 bases). CDR3 length: 16 amino acids. Germline CDR1 is KGHDR and CDR2 is SFDVKD. Trimming took off 4 bases at V and 1 base at J, with 14 bases between the two ends. The CDR3 loop reads CATSDPGEKGTDTQYF. DNA for the CDR3: TGTGCCACCAGTGACCCGGGAGAAAAGGGCACAGATACGCAGTATTTT.

This clonotype was counted many times. The V gene is TRBV6-2 or TRBV6-3, the J gene TRBJ2-7; 7 bases align to TRBD2. From germline, CDR1 is MNHEY and CDR2 SVGEGT. The CDR3 runs 17 residues. The V segment lost 2 bases and the J segment 3 bases; nucleotides outside the gene matches: 13. The CDR3 DNA reads TGTGCCAGCAGTTACACCCTGGGCGGGAGCGCCCTCTACGAGCAGTACTTC. The encoded protein is CASSYTLGGSALYEQYF.

The sample holds a few counts of this clonotype. The CDR3 coding sequence is TGCGCCAGCAGCCAAGATCCCGCTAGCGGGGGGTTAAGCTCCTACAATGAGCAGTTCTTC. This codes for CASSQDPASGGLSSYNEQFF. The gene calls are TRBV4-3 and TRBJ2-1, with 11 bases matching TRBD2. The CDR3 length is 20 residues. CDR1 and CDR2 from the germline V gene are LGHNA and YSLEER. V trimming: 0 bases; J trimming: 0 bases; junction bases outside the gene matches: 10.

This rearrangement joins TRBV25-1 to TRBJ1-2; D unresolved. V lost 5 bases and J 8 bases, leaving 21 bases between the germline ends. This CDR3 region has 15 residues. Germline assignment: CDR1 MGHDK and CDR2 SYGVNS. CDR3: CASSLEPEVGGGYTF. The CDR3 bases are TGTGCCAGCAGTCTCGAACCGGAGGTTGGCGGGGGCTACACCTTC.

Only a few counts were recorded for this clonotype. The chain is built from TRBV6-2 or TRBV6-3 and TRBJ2-3; D uncertain. The CDR3 is made up of 12 amino acids. The V gene's germline CDR1 is MNHEY and CDR2 SVGEGT. Trimming left V 2 bases short and J 6 bases short, with 6 bases between. CDR3 nucleotides: TGTGCCAGCAGTTACGTAAGGGATACGCAGTATTTT. Amino acids: CASSYVRDTQYF.

This clonotype appeared a few times. CDR3 protein: CSARFRGRPSTGELFF. For the CDR3, the DNA is TGCAGTGCTAGGTTTCGGGGTCGCCCGAGCACCGGGGAGCTGTTTTTT. The chain links TRBV20-1 to TRBJ2-2; D possibly corresponds to TRBD2 (5 bases). Germline V gene data show CDR1 as DFQATT and CDR2 as SNEGSKA (reference sequence). The CDR3 covers 16 residues. Trimming left V 3 bases short and J 4 bases short, with 18 bases between.

The sample holds many counts of this clonotype. This rearrangement joins TRBV5-1 to TRBJ2-5, with 8 nucleotides matching TRBD2. The CDR3 runs to 16 residues. Looked up from germline, CDR1 is SGHRS and CDR2 is YFSETQ. Trimming took 5 bases from V and 2 from J; bases not matched to a gene: 11. The CDR3 spells CASRPAGAGGQETQYF. The CDR3 DNA reads as TGCGCCAGCAGACCAGCGGGGGCCGGGGGTCAAGAGACCCAGTACTTC.

This clonotype was counted many times. The genes are TRBV4-1 and TRBJ1-5; D is undetermined. The germline CDR1 and CDR2 sequences are MGHRA and YSYEKL. The CDR3 consists of 17 residues. The V and J ends lost 2 bases and 2 bases respectively, with 16 bases between them. CDR3 region: CASSQFFRERGNQPQHF. For the CDR3, the DNA is TGCGCCAGCAGCCAATTTTTCCGTGAGAGGGGCAATCAGCCCCAGCATTTT.

This clonotype was observed a handful of times. Relative to the germline gene, one junction end is altered; a read error may explain this. CDR3 coding DNA: TGCAGTGTAGATGGAAAATCCCGACAGGGCGTCACGTTC. It is translated as CSVDGKSRQGVTF. This chain uses TRBV20-1 with TRBJ2-1; 7 nucleotides line up with TRBD1. In germline, CDR1 is DFQATT, CDR2 SNEGSKA (reference sequence). This CDR3 region has 13 residues.

The rearrangement links TRBV5-1 to TRBJ2-3; D is unresolved. This CDR3 region has 14 residues. Germline loops: CDR1 SGHRS, CDR2 YFSETQ. V gave up 2 bases and J gave up 6 bases, with 13 bases separating them. Here the CDR3 DNA reads TGCGCCAGCAGCTTAGCCCAGCTTAGGGATACGCAGTATTTT. It translates to CASSLAQLRDTQYF.

This clonotype has only a few counts. The chain uses TRBV2 and TRBJ1-2; tentative D call: TRBD1 (6 bases). Germline V gene sequence: CDR1 SNHLY, CDR2 FYNNEI. The CDR3 is 13 amino acids. Trimming took off 3 bases at V and 4 bases at J, with 9 bases between the two ends. This chain's CDR3 is CASSDGGLYGYTF. The CDR3 DNA reads as TGTGCCAGCAGTGACGGGGGCCTCTATGGCTACACCTTC. Filled out from reference TRBV2 and TRBJ1-2, the complete variable domain reads EPEVTQTPSHQVTQMGQEVILRCVPISNHLYFYWYRQILGQKVEFLVSFYNNEISEKSEIFDDQFSVERPDGSNFTLKIRSTKLEDSAMYFCASSDGGLYGYTFGSGTRLTVV.

The chain combines TRBV4-2 with TRBJ2-3, with D tentatively TRBD1 (8 bases). This CDR3 spans 16 amino acids. The germline V gene has CDR1 LGHNA and CDR2 YNFKEQ. Trimming removed 4 bases from V and 3 bases from J, with 17 bases in between. The CDR3, as DNA: TGTGCCAGCAGCCCCAACAGGGGGAGGGAAACAGATACGCAGTATTTT. This codes for CASSPNRGRETDTQYF.

This clonotype occurred a few times. The chain is built from TRBV12-3 or TRBV12-4 and TRBJ2-7; no firm D call. Trimming stripped 5 bases from V and 1 base from J, with 9 bases between. CDR3 length equals 13 residues. The CDR3 nucleotides are TGTGCCAGCAGTCCCTTTCAGTCCTACGAGCAGTACTTC. It yields the protein CASSPFQSYEQYF.

V is TRBV7-2 and J is TRBJ2-4; D assignment may be TRBD1 or TRBD2 (6 bases each). Germline CDR1 reads SGHTA; CDR2 reads FQGNSA. Deletions cut 5 bases from V and 4 bases from J, with 18 bases between. The CDR3 is 16 residues long. The DNA of the CDR3 is TGTGCCAGCAGCCCGGGGGTGGGGGGCCCAAAAAACATTCAGTACTTC. Translated, it gives CASSPGVGGPKNIQYF.

V gene TRBV24-1 combines with J gene TRBJ2-2; TRBD2 matches at 11 bases. V lost 9 bases, J lost 2 bases, and 7 bases stayed unmatched. CDR1 and CDR2 (germline): KGHDR, SFDVKD. The CDR3 runs to 16 residues. In DNA form, the CDR3 reads TGTGCCACCTCAGATAGCGGGGGGGCAAACACCGGGGAGCTGTTTTTT. Translating it yields CATSDSGGANTGELFF.